Listed here is a single T cell receptor beta chain. Ten or more counts support this clonotype. What antigen it recognizes has not been identified. Per-nucleotide qualities are absent, and no much larger clonotype sits a single base away. The entry originates in a study of T cells after yellow fever vaccination (dated by TCRdb to 2018 to 2020). Broadly, across the study: Libraries from fractions with low cell numbers were prepared with the SMART-Seq v4 Ultra Low Input RNA kit. The cohort comprised two healthy male donors, one aged 18 to 30 and one aged 30 to 40 years. Bulk PBMC replicates and cell subsets were isolated from blood drawn at multiple timepoints before and after both primary and secondary immunization. Bulk TCR alpha and beta repertoires were sequenced longitudinally to track T-cell clones before and after primary and booster YFV17D yellow fever vaccination. Here is what the overall study found, with its caveats: A small share of clonotypes was detected in both CD4 and CD8 compartments, with the overlap likely arising from convergent recombination. After the booster, most of the clones that had expanded following primary vaccination were detected again (almost 98% of CD4 and more than 85% of CD8), which suggests that memory was broadly maintained. Compared with the primary T-cell response, the secondary T-cell response was weaker but faster, peaking on day 5 rather than day 15. Because the study included only a couple of donors, the extent to which the findings can be generalized is limited. Because abundant contaminating clonotypes from the bulk population could be contained in FACS-sorted repertoires, computational filtering was required.

TCR cDNA was made using 5'RACE template switching, a step that added a universal primer site and unique molecular identifiers. cDNA synthesis was primed from both the TCR alpha and TCR beta constant segments. Libraries were amplified in two PCR steps, with sample barcodes and sequencing adapters added in the second step. Sequencing of libraries was performed on Illumina HiSeq 2500 (2x100 bp) or NovaSeq (2x150 bp). The authors' analysis ran thus. Reads were demultiplexed and collapsed into UMI consensus sequences with MIGEC, and V(D)J alignment was performed with MiXCR. Using edgeR on replicate PBMC samples, clonotypes were called vaccine-responding if FDR was below 0.01 and the log2 fold change was above 5 up to day 15. Each bulk clonotype received a CD4 or CD8 identity based on whether the sequenced CD4 or CD8 repertoire contained that clonotype at higher abundance. The public sequencing data were trimmed at Q25 with fastp and processed into clonotypes with MiXCR by TCRdb, which kept only in-frame beta chains. CDR3 protein sequences are deduplicated, and each keeps its most common genes and DNA. Here the V and J calls rest on TCRdb's processing, not on the authors' analysis. Recorded for this sample are hundreds of thousands of distinct CDR3 sequences; around 12% of them occurred a single time. Under 15% of the sample comes from the top ten.

The treatment or condition label on this specimen signifies: live attenuated yellow fever vaccine strain. Two biological replicates of bulk PBMCs were collected at each blood-draw timepoint. PBMCs were isolated from peripheral blood using a standard Ficoll-Paque protocol. RNA was extracted with TriZol from bulk PBMCs, CD4 and CD8 fractions, and dextramer-positive and dextramer-negative fractions. This receptor was taken from a man aged 25-45 years who received the YFV17D yellow fever vaccine. The material was PBMCs, obtained on the day of the yellow fever booster vaccination.

The CDR3 in this case is CSVGGLTQYF. The base sequence is TGCAGCGTTGGGGGGCTTACGCAGTATTTT. This sequence uses TRBV29-1 and TRBJ2-3; the D gene is perhaps TRBD1, from 6 matching bases. The CDR3, from cysteine to phenylalanine, totals 10 residues. Just the 30-base CDR3 DNA is kept, in frame starting at base 1. According to the germline V gene, CDR1 reads SQVTM and CDR2 reads ANQGSEA. The V end loses 4 bases and the J end loses 8 bases, and a stretch of 7 bases separates them.